This entry describes one TCR beta chain. The source of the sample is a study of shared clonotypes between healthy human individuals. Sequenced by immunoSEQ multiplex PCR; TCRdb stores in-frame clones only, minus some. The sample contains approximately 1,500,000 clones, 95% to 99% of which appear only once. V shed 4 bases and J 8 bases; nucleotides not matched to a gene: 13. The CDR3 contains 16 residues. The germline CDR1 and CDR2 sequences are SGDLS and YYNGEE. This sequence originates from a man aged 30 to 45 in good health. V gene TRBV9 combines with J gene TRBJ1-4, with 8 bases that match TRBD1. The material sequenced was naive CD4+ T cells sorted from blood. Regarding subset: CD45RA+ positively selected. CDR3 nucleotide sequence: TGTGCCAGCAGCCCCCACACAGGGGGTGGAGTAGAAAAACTGTTTTTT. It specifies CASSPHTGGGVEKLFF. Filled out from reference TRBV9 and TRBJ1-4, the complete variable domain reads DSGVTQTPKHLITATGQRVTLRCSPRSGDLSVYWYQQSLDQGLQFLIQYYNGEERAKGNILERFSAQQFPDLHSELNLSSLELGDSALYFCASSPHTGGGVEKLFFGSGTQLSVL.